The 23 T cell receptor beta chains reported below all come from one sample, sequenced in a study of vaccination and CD4 T cells after COVID-19. Antigen specificity for these receptors is unknown. The Oncomine TCR Beta short-read assay was applied to DNA of cultured CD4+ T cells. TCRdb re-called the PCR reads through MiXCR, storing one row per CDR3 protein. The sample lists thousands of distinct CDR3 sequences, 25% to 30% occurring once. Treatment indicated: approximately nine-day PBMC culture with coronavirus spike peptide pools or control peptides (ViraFEST assay). Pre-COVID-19 pandemic sampling (2011-2018) yielded the unexposed donor's CD4+ T cells. The sequencing input was CD4+ T cells from blood, cultured in vitro. These receptors were taken from a human donor in good health.

The chain has TRBV19 and TRBJ1-1, with D unclear. The CDR3 sequence is 15 residues long. V lost 4 bases to trimming and J lost 3 bases, with 15 bases between them. Germline values: CDR1 LNHDA, CDR2 SQIVND (reference sequence). CDR3 protein: CASSTRTYSDTEAFF. The CDR3 bases are TGTGCCAGTAGTACCCGGACCTACTCGGACACTGAAGCTTTCTTT.

This clonotype was seen a few times. The J gene is TRBJ1-5, the V gene TRBV19; 7 bases line up with TRBD1. Germline lookup yields CDR1 LNHDA and CDR2 SQIVND (reference sequence). V was pared by 6 bases and J by 6 bases, with 8 bases of the junction left unmatched. The CDR3 loop spans 14 amino acids. CDR3 DNA: TGTGCCAGTAGCATTGACAGGGAGACTCAGCCCCAGCATTTT. Its translation is CASSIDRETQPQHF.

For this clonotype: The junction and the germline gene differ at one end; a read error may be behind it. The chain combines TRBV7-9 with TRBJ2-3, with TRBD2 identical over 7 bases. Germline V gene sequence: CDR1 SEHNR, CDR2 FQNEAQ (reference sequence). The CDR3 is 11 residues long. CDR3 in amino acids: CASSLEAGSLF. DNA of the CDR3: TGTGCCAGCAGCTTGGAAGCGGGGAGCCTTTTT.

The chain is built from TRBV6-1 and TRBJ2-7; TRBD1 agrees at 7 bases. Germline V lookup: CDR1 MNHNS, CDR2 SASEGT. Losses at the gene ends were 6 bases for V and 7 bases for J; bases not matched to a gene: 12. The CDR3 is made up of 14 amino acids. This CDR3 reads CASSPSTGVGEQYF. For the CDR3, the DNA is TGTGCCAGCAGCCCGTCTACAGGGGTAGGGGAGCAGTACTTC.

V and J are TRBV29-1 and TRBJ1-2; D possibly corresponds to TRBD1 (5 bases). Germline values: CDR1 SQVTM, CDR2 ANQGSEA. The CDR3 totals 11 residues. Trimming removed 7 bases from V and 4 bases from J, with 10 bases in between. CDR3 DNA sequence: TGCAGCGCCCTCGGGGGCTATGGCTACACCTTC. Its protein is CSALGGYGYTF. Full variable domain (missing parts from reference TRBV29-1 and TRBJ1-2): SAVISQKPSRDICQRGTSLTIQCQVDSQVTMMFWYRQQPGQSLTLIATANQGSEATYESGFVIDKFPISRPNLTFSTLTVSNMSPEDSSIYLCSALGGYGYTFGSGTRLTVV.

The genes are TRBV18 and TRBJ2-2; no firm D call. The germline V gene encodes CDR1 KGHSH and CDR2 LQKENI. The CDR3 spans 17 residues. V lost 2 bases to trimming and J lost 1 base, with 14 bases between them. This CDR3 is CASSPGQVGMNTGELFF. In DNA form, the CDR3 reads TGTGCCAGCTCACCAGGGCAGGTGGGAATGAACACCGGGGAGCTGTTTTTT.

Written as DNA, the CDR3 is TGTGCCAGCAGCTCGGGACAGGGGTTAGGCTACACCTTC. Protein product: CASSSGQGLGYTF. The V call is TRBV7-3, the J call TRBJ1-2, with 10 bases identical to TRBD1. Unmatched junction bases numbered 4, after V lost 4 bases and J lost 8 bases. The germline V gene has CDR1 SGHTA and CDR2 FQGTGA. The CDR3 loop spans 13 amino acids. Full variable domain (remainder filled in from reference TRBV7-3 and TRBJ1-2): GAGVSQTPSNKVTEKGKYVELRCDPISGHTALYWYRQSLGQGPEFLIYFQGTGAADDSGLPNDRFFAVRPEGSVSTLKIQRTERGDSAVYLCASSSGQGLGYTFGSGTRLTVV.

This chain's CDR3 is CASRGGGASNQPQHF. CDR3 in DNA: TGTGCCAGCAGGGGGGGGGGGGCTAGCAATCAGCCCCAGCATTTT. The rearrangement links TRBV6-1 to TRBJ1-5, with D possibly TRBD1 on 6 matching bases. The CDR3 totals 15 residues. Germline CDR1 is MNHNS and CDR2 is SASEGT. V was cut by 6 bases and J by 0 bases, with 12 bases left in between.

This clonotype was counted a few times. The genes are TRBV27 and TRBJ2-2; possible D gene TRBD1, 6 bases. The ends were cut back, 7 bases at V and 0 bases at J, with 12 bases in the middle. The CDR3 has 15 residues. From germline, CDR1 is MNHEY and CDR2 SMNVEV (reference sequence). CDR3 sequence: CASNRVGSNTGELFF. DNA for the CDR3: TGTGCCAGCAACAGGGTTGGTTCGAACACCGGGGAGCTGTTTTTT.

In its sample, this clonotype was seen a few times. The chain recombines TRBV6-5 with TRBJ2-5; D is unresolved. Trimming took 4 bases from V and 5 from J, leaving 8 bases between them. CDR3 size: 12 residues. From germline, CDR1 is MNHEY and CDR2 SVGAGI. The chain's CDR3 is CASSSTRETQYF. The CDR3 nucleotides read TGTGCCAGCAGTTCTACCCGGGAGACCCAGTACTTC.

This clonotype was found a few times. The rearrangement joins TRBV20-1 to TRBJ1-2; perhaps TRBD1 as D (6 bases). There are 14 residues in the CDR3. Looked up from germline, CDR1 is DFQATT and CDR2 is SNEGSKA (reference sequence). The V and J ends lost 7 bases and 3 bases respectively, with 18 bases between them. The CDR3 here is CSVRDTRVDYGYTF. CDR3 coding DNA: TGCAGTGTTAGGGACACCCGTGTCGACTATGGCTACACCTTC.

This rearrangement joins TRBV5-1 to TRBJ1-1; D may be TRBD1 (5 bases). The germline CDR1 and CDR2 sequences are SGHRS and YFSETQ. The CDR3 is 12 residues long. Deletions cut 0 bases from V and 11 bases from J, with 11 bases between. This CDR3 is CASSLAGGTAFF. The CDR3 region has the DNA TGCGCCAGCAGCTTGGCCGGGGGGACGGCTTTCTTT.

This clonotype turned up a few times. V gene TRBV20-1 combines with J gene TRBJ1-1, with 7 positions matching TRBD1. V was clipped by 6 bases and J by 5 bases; unmatched bases: 6. Per germline, CDR1 DFQATT and CDR2 SNEGSKA (reference sequence). The CDR3 covers 12 residues. The chain's CDR3 is CSAKGGETEAFF. In DNA, the CDR3 is TGCAGTGCCAAAGGGGGCGAAACTGAAGCTTTCTTT.

This sequence joins TRBV7-2 and TRBJ2-1; 9 positions match TRBD2. This CDR3 region has 16 residues. With 5 bases clipped from V and 9 bases from J, the junction kept 14 bases outside the gene matches. Germline CDR1 SGHTA, CDR2 FQGNSA. CDR3 amino acids: CASSTQSGGGVVEQFF. CDR3 nucleotides: TGTGCCAGCAGCACACAAAGTGGCGGGGGGGTTGTTGAGCAGTTCTTC.

V gene TRBV12-3 or TRBV12-4 combines with J gene TRBJ1-1; maybe TRBD1 (5 bases). V was cut by 4 bases and J by 6 bases, with 15 bases left in between. The length of the CDR3 is 14 residues. The CDR3 DNA is TGTGCCAGCAGTTGGACCGAGGGGCAGGCTGAAGCTTTCTTT. Its protein product is CASSWTEGQAEAFF.

V usage is TRBV10-2 and J usage is TRBJ1-5; TRBD1 matches 8 bases. The CDR3 is made up of 14 amino acids. The junction had 4 bases not matched to a gene; V was cut back by 2 bases and J by 7 bases. CDR1 is WSHSY, CDR2 SAAADI, per germline. For the CDR3, the DNA is TGCGCCAGCAGTGAGCAGGGGGCTATACAGCCCCAGCATTTT. Encoded protein: CASSEQGAIQPQHF.

This clonotype was counted only a few times. This sequence joins TRBV7-2 and TRBJ2-7; perhaps D is TRBD1 or TRBD2 (5 bases each). V dropped 5 bases and J dropped 2 bases, with 16 bases sitting between them. Germline CDR1 reads SGHTA; CDR2 reads FQGNSA. The CDR3 has 15 amino acids. Written as DNA, the CDR3 is TGTGCCAGCAGCCCTCGAAGAGGGGCAACCTACGAGCAGTACTTC. Translated: CASSPRRGATYEQYF. The full variable domain, with the rest looked up from reference TRBV7-2 and TRBJ2-7, is GAGVSQSPSNKVTEKGKDVELRCDPISGHTALYWYRQSLGQGLEFLIYFQGNSAPDKSGLPSDRFSAERTGGSVSTLTIQRTQQEDSAVYLCASSPRRGATYEQYFGPGTRLTVT.

This chain's CDR3 is CATSETGGPTDTQYF. CDR3 sequence (DNA): TGTGCCACCAGTGAAACAGGGGGCCCAACAGATACGCAGTATTTT. The chain uses TRBV24-1 and TRBJ2-3, with 9 nucleotides matching TRBD1. CDR1 and CDR2 from the germline V gene are KGHDR and SFDVKD. With V trimmed by 4 bases and J by 3 bases, 4 bases remained unmatched. This CDR3 is built from 15 residues.

The CDR3 spells CASDRVSTEAFF. The CDR3 nucleotides read TGTGCCAGCGACAGGGTATCCACTGAAGCTTTCTTT. V usage is TRBV2 and J usage is TRBJ1-1; TRBD1 aligns across 7 bases. Unmatched junction bases numbered 4, after V lost 8 bases and J lost 4 bases. CDR1 is SNHLY and CDR2 is FYNNEI in the germline V gene. This CDR3 is 12 amino acids long.

J is TRBJ2-2 and V is TRBV9, with 10 bases fitting TRBD1. From germline, CDR1 is SGDLS and CDR2 YYNGEE. The CDR3 spans 16 residues. V lost 3 bases and J lost 6; bases outside the gene matches: 8. The CDR3 loop reads CASSATGQGSAGELFF. The CDR3 region has the DNA TGTGCCAGCAGCGCAACGGGACAGGGGAGCGCCGGGGAGCTGTTTTTT.

This clonotype appeared a few times. This rearrangement joins TRBV6-1 to TRBJ1-2; possible D gene TRBD1, 5 bases. Per germline, CDR1 MNHNS and CDR2 SASEGT. Deletions cut 3 bases from V and 0 bases from J, with 5 bases between. The CDR3 runs 13 residues. The chain's CDR3 is CASSEGPNYGYTF. The CDR3 nucleotides are TGTGCCAGCAGTGAGGGGCCTAACTATGGCTACACCTTC.

This chain joins TRBV29-1 and TRBJ2-5; a weak D match, TRBD2 (5 bases). Germline CDR1 reads SQVTM; CDR2 reads ANQGSEA. CDR3 length: 13 residues. V lost 6 bases and J lost 5, with 16 bases in between. The CDR3 is CSVDNREEETQYF. The CDR3 DNA reads TGCAGCGTCGATAATCGGGAAGAGGAGACCCAGTACTTC.

This clonotype appeared a few times. CDR3 amino acids: CSANAGVNEQFF. For the CDR3, the DNA is TGCAGTGCTAATGCAGGGGTCAATGAGCAGTTCTTC. The chain is built from TRBV20-1 and TRBJ2-1; a possible D gene is TRBD1 (6 bases). V shed 4 bases and J shed 6 bases, with 10 bases lying between them. The CDR3 is 12 residues long. CDR1 DFQATT and CDR2 SNEGSKA come from the germline V gene (reference sequence).